This T cell receptor (beta chain) stems from a study of T cell changes during pregnancy in multiple sclerosis. Germline loops: CDR1 SNHLY, CDR2 FYNNEI. The CDR3 loop spans 14 amino acids. V lost 3 bases and J lost 9, with 12 bases in between. Clones were read by immunoSEQ multiplex PCR, and TCRdb kept only the in-frame ones, dropping some. This table holds tens of thousands of clones, approximately 90% found once. The material was peripheral blood, obtained in the second trimester of pregnancy. This receptor was obtained from a female donor with multiple sclerosis, enrolled in a pregnancy study. The V gene is TRBV2, the J gene TRBJ1-6; TRBD1 is a possible D gene (6 bases). DNA for the CDR3: TGTGCCAGCAGTGACGAGGGGGGGATTTCACCCCTCCACTTT. Translation: CASSDEGGISPLHF. The whole variable domain, remainder taken from reference TRBV2 and TRBJ1-6, is EPEVTQTPSHQVTQMGQEVILRCVPISNHLYFYWYRQILGQKVEFLVSFYNNEISEKSEIFDDQFSVERPDGSNFTLKIRSTKLEDSAMYFCASSDEGGISPLHFGNGTRLTVT.